This passage covers 30 T cell receptor beta chains from one sample sequenced in a study of cytomegalovirus exposure and HLA in healthy donors. Primers included in the PCR were 60 Vbeta and 13 Jbeta primers. The method was immunoSEQ multiplex PCR; TCRdb's version includes in-frame clones alone and lacks a portion of them. The data hold about 64,000 clones, with 55% to 80% observed a single time. Source material: PBMCs. The receptors come from a woman aged 45-60 years in good health and CMV-seronegative.

V usage is TRBV15 and J usage is TRBJ1-1, with unresolved D. Between the trimmed V and J ends, which lost 0 bases and 11 bases, there was a span of 10 bases. The CDR3 spans 12 residues. CDR1 is LNHNV and CDR2 is YYDKDF in the germline V gene (reference sequence). CDR3 sequence (DNA): TGTGCCACCAGCAGAGATCAGGAGGTGGCTTTCTTT. As protein: CATSRDQEVAFF.

The chain is built from TRBV7-2 and TRBJ2-1, with 8 bases identical to TRBD2. CDR1 is SGHTA, CDR2 FQGNSA, per germline. V lost 5 bases to trimming and J lost 2 bases; unmatched junction nucleotides: 17. The CDR3 length is 19 residues. CDR3 DNA sequence: TGTGCCAGCAGCCCTAAAGTCTTGAGCGGGAGACTCCCCTACAATGAGCAGTTCTTC. It yields the protein CASSPKVLSGRLPYNEQFF.

This clone was detected only a few times. This chain joins TRBV18 and TRBJ2-3, with TRBD2 matching over 7 bases. The length of the CDR3 is 16 residues. Trimming cost V 3 bases and J 4 bases; bases outside gene matches: 10. Looked up from germline, CDR1 is KGHSH and CDR2 is LQKENI. The CDR3 nucleotides read TGTGCCAGCTCACCTGGAGGGAGGGCCGTCGCAGATACGCAGTATTTT. Amino acids: CASSPGGRAVADTQYF.

This clone was observed a few times. V gene TRBV7-6 combines with J gene TRBJ1-4; D is unresolved. This CDR3 contains 15 residues. Germline CDR1 SGHVS, CDR2 FNYEAQ. V was shortened by 5 bases and J by 10 bases, with 20 bases between the two germline ends. CDR3 sequence reads: CASSHDSGYLSKLFF. The CDR3, as DNA: TGTGCCAGCAGCCATGACTCGGGTTACCTCTCAAAACTGTTTTTT.

This clone has more than one count but fewer than ten. J is TRBJ1-1 and V is TRBV5-6; TRBD1 matches 12 bases. The CDR3 totals 17 residues. The germline V gene has CDR1 SGHDT and CDR2 YYEEEE. J lost 1 base, V lost 5 bases, and 9 bases had no gene match. In DNA form, the CDR3 reads TGTGCCAGCAGGACTATGGGACAGGGGGCCGGGAACACTGAAGCTTTCTTT. Translation: CASRTMGQGAGNTEAFF.

This clone was seen once. J is TRBJ1-2 and V is TRBV9; D remains ambiguous. Germline V lookup: CDR1 SGDLS, CDR2 YYNGEE. The CDR3 runs 11 residues. The V end lost 3 bases, the J end lost 9 bases, and 9 bases lay between the germline ends. Here the CDR3 DNA reads TGTGCCAGCAGCGGAGGGCCTAGCTACACCTTC. Protein product: CASSGGPSYTF.

This clone occurred once. The chain links TRBV19 to TRBJ2-5; D may be TRBD2 (6 bases). Germline lookup yields CDR1 LNHDA and CDR2 SQIVND (reference sequence). The length of the CDR3 is 15 residues. V shed 6 bases and J shed 5 bases, with 19 bases lying between them. CDR3 region: CASSWGRGTLETQYF. The CDR3 DNA follows: TGTGCCAGTAGCTGGGGACGCGGGACCTTGGAGACCCAGTACTTC. Supplemented by reference TRBV19 and TRBJ2-5, the full variable domain reads DGGITQSPKYLFRKEGQNVTLSCEQNLNHDAMYWYRQDPGQGLRLIYYSQIVNDFQKGDIAEGYSVSREKKESFPLTVTSAQKNPTAFYLCASSWGRGTLETQYFGPGTRLLVL.

The CDR3: CATSRGTGFSGANVLTF. The DNA of the CDR3 is TGTGCCACCAGCAGAGGGACAGGTTTCTCTGGGGCCAACGTCCTGACTTTC. The chain employs TRBV15 and TRBJ2-6; TRBD1 matches 7 bases. This CDR3 has 17 residues. Germline lookup yields CDR1 LNHNV and CDR2 YYDKDF (reference sequence). Germline trimming cut 1 base from V and 0 bases from J; bases unmatched to any gene: 3.

V and J are TRBV28 and TRBJ2-7, with 7 positions matching TRBD1. The V gene's germline CDR1 is MDHEN and CDR2 SYDVKM. The CDR3 is 17 residues long. Trimming cost V 2 bases and J 2 bases; bases outside gene matches: 12. The DNA for the CDR3 is TGTGCCAGCAGTTTAAGATCCGGGACAGCGAATACCTACGAGCAGTACTTC. It yields the protein CASSLRSGTANTYEQYF.

This clone has more than one count but fewer than ten. This chain joins TRBV5-6 and TRBJ2-3; perhaps TRBD1 as D (6 bases). The germline CDR1 and CDR2 sequences are SGHDT and YYEEEE. This CDR3 is 13 amino acids long. The germline V and J ends were trimmed by 0 bases and 5 bases, with 7 bases remaining between them. DNA of the CDR3: TGTGCCAGCAGCTTGGAAGGGGGAGATACGCAGTATTTT. Its protein product is CASSLEGGDTQYF.

V is TRBV5-8 and J is TRBJ2-7; the D gene is possibly TRBD2 (5 bases). The CDR3 extends over 13 amino acids. CDR1 and CDR2 (germline): SGHTS, YDEGEE. The V gene lost 2 bases and the J gene lost 2 bases, with 8 bases spanning the gap. The CDR3 nucleotides are TGTGCCAGCAGCTTAGGGAGACCCTACGAGCAGTACTTC. Translating it yields CASSLGRPYEQYF.

The genes are TRBV27 and TRBJ2-7, with 7 bases aligning to TRBD2. Germline CDR1 reads MNHEY; CDR2 reads SMNVEV (reference sequence). The ends lost 6 bases at V and 2 bases at J; junction bases unmatched: 10. The CDR3 spans 15 residues. The CDR3 region has the DNA TGTGCCAGCAGCCACTTCGCGGGAGCTCCCTACGAGCAGTACTTC. It codes for CASSHFAGAPYEQYF.

The chain carries TRBV7-3 and TRBJ2-3, with 8 bases identical to TRBD1. The CDR3 extends over 16 amino acids. Germline trimming cut 5 bases from V and 2 bases from J; bases unmatched to any gene: 9. Germline V CDR1 and CDR2: SGHTA, FQGTGA. The CDR3 region is CASSLLWTGITDTQYF. The CDR3, as DNA: TGTGCCAGCAGCCTCCTCTGGACAGGGATCACAGATACGCAGTATTTT.

The count of this clone is one. The rearrangement joins TRBV6-4 to TRBJ1-1, with TRBD1 matching 9 bases. The CDR3 loop spans 14 amino acids. Per germline, CDR1 MRHNA and CDR2 SNTAGT. Unmatched junction bases numbered 6, after V lost 5 bases and J lost 5 bases. Here the CDR3 reads CASSIRDRDTEAFF. CDR3 sequence (DNA): TGTGCCAGCAGTATTCGGGACAGGGATACTGAAGCTTTCTTT.

The rearrangement uses TRBV5-4 and TRBJ2-2; 9 positions agree with TRBD1. This CDR3 comprises 15 residues. CDR1 SGHNT and CDR2 YYREEE come from the germline V gene (reference sequence). The ends lost 4 bases at V and 5 bases at J; junction bases unmatched: 6. As DNA, the CDR3 is TGTGCCAGCAGCCCGAGGGACAGGGTGACCGGGGAGCTGTTTTTT. This gives the protein CASSPRDRVTGELFF.

The rearrangement joins TRBV5-6 to TRBJ2-7; 7 bases match TRBD2. This CDR3 has 14 residues. Germline V gene sequence: CDR1 SGHDT, CDR2 YYEEEE. With V trimmed by 5 bases and J by 0 bases, 5 bases remained unmatched. CDR3 sequence: CASRTRDYSYEQYF. CDR3 nucleotide sequence: TGTGCCAGCAGGACTCGGGACTACTCCTACGAGCAGTACTTC.

Regarding this clone: One end of the junction is discordant with germline, which a read error may explain. This chain connects TRBV7-7 to TRBJ2-5, with TRBD2 matching 14 bases. The CDR3 is 14 amino acids. Germline V gives CDR1 SSHAT, CDR2 FNYEAQ (reference sequence). The CDR3 region is CASSQTSGRGTQYF. Written as DNA, the CDR3 is TGTGCTAGCAGCCAGACTAGCGGGAGGGGGACCCAGTACTTC.

This chain connects TRBV10-3 to TRBJ1-1, with 10 bases aligning to TRBD1. CDR1 and CDR2 (germline): ENHRY, SYGVKD. V gave up 6 bases and J gave up 10 bases; unmatched junction bases: 2. The CDR3 covers 11 residues. As DNA, the CDR3 is TGTGCCATCAGGGGACAGGGGACAGCTTTCTTT. Its protein product is CAIRGQGTAFF.

This clone was observed once. The chain uses TRBV28 and TRBJ2-1; D is unclear. The CDR3 length is 15 residues. Germline assignment: CDR1 MDHEN and CDR2 SYDVKM. Trimming removed 2 bases from V and 0 bases from J, with 8 bases in between. CDR3 bases: TGTGCCAGCAGTTTAGCACCGAGCTCCTACAATGAGCAGTTCTTC. This encodes CASSLAPSSYNEQFF. Looking up the rest from reference TRBV28 and TRBJ2-1 gives the full variable domain: DVKVTQSSRYLVKRTGEKVFLECVQDMDHENMFWYRQDPGLGLRLIYFSYDVKMKEKGDIPEGYSVSREKKERFSLILESASTNQTSMYLCASSLAPSSYNEQFFGPGTRLTVL.

The chain joins TRBV19 to TRBJ2-7; D is perhaps TRBD2 (5 bases). The CDR3 extends over 13 amino acids. Germline V CDR1 and CDR2: LNHDA, SQIVND (reference sequence). V was cut by 6 bases and J by 4 bases, with 13 bases left in between. The CDR3 DNA follows: TGTGCCAGTAGCCCGATCGGAGGATACGAGCAGTACTTC. Its protein product is CASSPIGGYEQYF.

This clone appeared once. This chain links TRBV5-6 with TRBJ1-4; TRBD1 aligns across 7 bases. The V segment lost 4 bases and the J segment 6 bases; nucleotides outside the gene matches: 9. The length of the CDR3 is 15 residues. Per the germline V gene, CDR1 is SGHDT and CDR2 is YYEEEE. The DNA for the CDR3 is TGTGCCAGCAGCCCAAGACAGGGACCCTATGAAAAACTGTTTTTT. This gives the protein CASSPRQGPYEKLFF.

The V call is TRBV6-5, the J call TRBJ1-5; D is perhaps TRBD1 (5 bases). CDR1 and CDR2 (germline): MNHEY, SVGAGI. Trimming removed 6 bases from V and 2 bases from J, with 11 bases in between. The CDR3 has 14 residues. The CDR3 region is CASRSWGGNQPQHF. CDR3 coding DNA: TGTGCCAGCAGATCCTGGGGGGGCAATCAGCCCCAGCATTTT.

CDR3 protein: CASSQGQYTGELFF. Here the CDR3 DNA reads TGCGCCAGCAGCCAAGGACAGTACACCGGGGAGCTGTTTTTT. The gene calls are TRBV4-3 and TRBJ2-2; D might be TRBD1 (5 bases). The V and J ends lost 1 base and 3 bases respectively, with 6 bases between them. CDR1 LGHNA and CDR2 YSLEER come from the germline V gene. This CDR3 is 14 amino acids long.

The chain employs TRBV12-5 and TRBJ2-1, with 10 bases aligning to TRBD1. The CDR3 is 16 residues long. Germline CDR1 is LGHNT and CDR2 is FRNRAP. The V segment lost 5 bases and the J segment 4 bases; nucleotides outside the gene matches: 8. DNA for the CDR3: TGTGCTAGTGGTGCATGGACAGGGGGGATATACAATGAGCAGTTCTTC. Translation: CASGAWTGGIYNEQFF.

In this sample, this clone turned up a few times. This CDR3 reads CASSLARGQGNTEAFF. For the CDR3, the DNA is TGCGCCAGCAGCTTGGCGCGTGGACAGGGGAACACTGAAGCTTTCTTT. V and J are TRBV5-1 and TRBJ1-1, with 8 bases lining up with TRBD1. V was clipped by 0 bases and J by 1 base; unmatched bases: 5. Germline lookup yields CDR1 SGHRS and CDR2 YFSETQ. The CDR3 runs to 16 residues.

This chain connects TRBV6-6 to TRBJ2-7; D is possibly TRBD2 (6 bases). CDR3 length: 15 residues. Germline lookup yields CDR1 MNHNY and CDR2 SVGAGI (reference sequence). Between the trimmed V and J ends, which lost 8 bases and 4 bases, there was a span of 21 bases. CDR3: CASLRGAAVGYEQYF. For the CDR3, the DNA is TGTGCCAGCCTTCGCGGGGCCGCCGTTGGGTACGAGCAGTACTTC.

This chain joins TRBV27 and TRBJ2-1; 8 bases are a match to TRBD2. With V trimmed by 5 bases and J by 8 bases, 11 bases remained unmatched. Germline CDR1 MNHEY, CDR2 SMNVEV (reference sequence). This CDR3 is built from 15 residues. As DNA, the CDR3 is TGTGCCAGCAGTCCCTGGACTAGCAGGATGGATGAGCAGTTCTTC. It encodes CASSPWTSRMDEQFF.

The chain links TRBV6-5 to TRBJ1-5, with 11 bases identical to TRBD1. CDR1 is MNHEY and CDR2 is SVGAGI in the germline V gene. This CDR3 has 15 residues. The J segment lost 5 bases and the V segment lost 2 bases, leaving 2 bases of the junction unmatched. The CDR3 DNA reads as TGTGCCAGCAGTTACAGGGACAGGGGGGATCAGCCCCAGCATTTT. Protein product: CASSYRDRGDQPQHF.

This clone came up a few times. This rearrangement joins TRBV27 to TRBJ2-1, with D possibly TRBD1 on 5 matching bases. Trimming took 0 bases from V and 0 from J, leaving 12 bases between them. The CDR3 sequence is 17 residues long. Germline V lookup: CDR1 MNHEY, CDR2 SMNVEV (reference sequence). The CDR3 region is CASSLSAGQDSYNEQFF. The CDR3 region has the DNA TGTGCCAGCAGTTTATCAGCAGGGCAGGACTCCTACAATGAGCAGTTCTTC.

This chain links TRBV9 with TRBJ1-4; 9 bases match TRBD1. Germline V gene data show CDR1 as SGDLS and CDR2 as YYNGEE. This CDR3 contains 17 residues. The ends lost 4 bases at V and 7 bases at J; junction bases unmatched: 14. The CDR3 sequence is CASSLSYLGQGGEKLFF. The DNA for the CDR3 is TGTGCCAGCAGCCTCTCATATCTGGGACAGGGAGGTGAAAAACTGTTTTTT.